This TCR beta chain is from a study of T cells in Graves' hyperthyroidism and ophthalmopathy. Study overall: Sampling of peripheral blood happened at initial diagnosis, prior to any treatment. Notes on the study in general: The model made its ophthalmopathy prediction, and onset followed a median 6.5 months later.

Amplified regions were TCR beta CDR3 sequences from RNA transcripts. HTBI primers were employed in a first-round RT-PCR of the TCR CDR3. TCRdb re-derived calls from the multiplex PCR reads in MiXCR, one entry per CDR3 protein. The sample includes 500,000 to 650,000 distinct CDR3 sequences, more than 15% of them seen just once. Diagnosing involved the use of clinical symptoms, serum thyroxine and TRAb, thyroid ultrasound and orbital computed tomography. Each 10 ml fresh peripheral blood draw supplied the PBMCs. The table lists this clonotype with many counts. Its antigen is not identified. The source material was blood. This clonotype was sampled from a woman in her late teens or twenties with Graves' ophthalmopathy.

CDR3 region: CASNLMGQNYGYTF. In nucleotides, the CDR3 is TGTGCCAGCAACCTAATGGGACAGAACTATGGCTACACCTTC. The chain couples TRBV6-1 to TRBJ1-2, with 7 bases identical to TRBD1. The trim removed 7 bases at V and 2 bases at J, leaving 7 bases unmatched. This CDR3 has 14 amino acids. CDR1 MNHNS and CDR2 SASEGT come from the germline V gene.